Reported below is one T cell receptor (beta chain). Its target is not known. The sample comes from a study of T cell responses to AZD1222 COVID-19 vaccine. Overall study findings and caveats: Variant regions that are unmutated are reportedly the target of nearly half of spike-specific TCRs.

Germline values: CDR1 KGHSH, CDR2 LQKENI. V lost 0 bases, J lost 1 base, and 10 bases lay in between. The CDR3 spans 16 residues. Profiling relied on immunoSEQ multiplex PCR, and the TCRdb table lists in-frame clones only, not all of them. This table has roughly 150,000 clones, approximately 92% appearing once. The receptor was derived from an adult in good health. This chain links TRBV18 with TRBJ1-3, with D perhaps matching TRBD1 (5 bases). Sequences were derived from peripheral blood, sampled on day 0 of AZD1222 vaccination. CDR3 nucleotides: TGTGCCAGCTCACCACCGAATGGGGGATCTGGAAACACCATATATTTT. Protein: CASSPPNGGSGNTIYF.